A selection of T cell receptor beta chains follows, all from one sample in a study of blood T cell repertoires in COVID-19. Produced via immunoSEQ multiplex PCR; TCRdb's table is partial and in-frame only. Seen here are 83,000 or so clones, around 80% observed once, and the top ten hold 21%. What was sequenced was peripheral blood. These receptors were collected from a human donor in a cohort sampled during active COVID-19. The CDR3 runs from the conserved cysteine through the conserved F or W. D genes are given only for firm matches. Size is stated for part of the rows, as once, few or many counts, or as a class when the clone is expanded.

d_gene: -
j_gene: TRBJ2-3
len: 17
v_gene: TRBV9
abundance: -
CDR3nt: TGTGCCAGCAGAAGGGGCCAGACGACGTCTAGCACAGATACGCAGTATTTT
CDR3aa: CASRRGQTTSSTDTQYF

d_gene: -
j_gene: TRBJ1-3
len: 15
v_gene: TRBV7-6
abundance: -
CDR3nt: TGTGCCAGCAGCAGCCTATTACTCTCTGGAAACACCATATATTTT
CDR3aa: CASSSLLLSGNTIYF

d_gene: -
j_gene: TRBJ1-4
len: 15
v_gene: TRBV27
abundance: -
CDR3nt: TGTGCCAGCAGTTTAGGAGCAGAGTGGATCGAAAAACTGTTTTTT
CDR3aa: CASSLGAEWIEKLFF

d_gene: TRBD2
j_gene: TRBJ2-7
len: 17
v_gene: TRBV3-1/TRBV3-2
abundance: -
CDR3nt: TGTGCCAGCAGCCCCCTCTTCATTAGCGGGGGGGCCCTCGAGCAGTACTTC
CDR3aa: CASSPLFISGGALEQYF

d_gene: -
j_gene: TRBJ1-4
len: 14
v_gene: TRBV7-9
abundance: few
CDR3nt: TGTGCCAGCACCATCAGACAGACTAATGAAAAACTGTTTTTT
CDR3aa: CASTIRQTNEKLFF

d_gene: TRBD1
j_gene: TRBJ2-2
len: 18
v_gene: TRBV4-2
abundance: -
CDR3nt: TGTGCCAGCAGCCAAGATCCCGGGACAGGGGGCTACACCGGGGAGCTGTTTTTT
CDR3aa: CASSQDPGTGGYTGELFF

d_gene: -
j_gene: TRBJ1-1
len: 14
v_gene: TRBV7-9
abundance: -
CDR3nt: TGTGCCAGCAGCTCCCCCCCGGGGAACACTGAAGCTTTCTTT
CDR3aa: CASSSPPGNTEAFF

d_gene: -
j_gene: TRBJ2-1
len: 14
v_gene: TRBV24-1
abundance: -
CDR3nt: TGTGCCACCAGTGATCGTTCCCTACCCAATGAGCAGTTCTTC
CDR3aa: CATSDRSLPNEQFF

d_gene: -
j_gene: TRBJ2-2
len: 8
v_gene: TRBV27
abundance: -
CDR3nt: TGTGCCCCTGGGGAGCTGTTTTTT
CDR3aa: CAPGELFF

d_gene: -
j_gene: TRBJ1-5
len: 14
v_gene: TRBV28
abundance: few
CDR3nt: TGTGCCAGCAGTTCCGGGCGCGGGGATCAGCCCCAGCATTTT
CDR3aa: CASSSGRGDQPQHF

d_gene: -
j_gene: TRBJ1-2
len: 15
v_gene: TRBV7-9
abundance: -
CDR3nt: TGTGCCAGCAGCTTAGTGGTAGGGGTTAACTATGGCTACACCTTC
CDR3aa: CASSLVVGVNYGYTF

d_gene: -
j_gene: TRBJ2-5
len: 11
v_gene: TRBV7-9
abundance: -
CDR3nt: TGTGCCAGCATCTGGGCCGGGACCCAGTACTTC
CDR3aa: CASIWAGTQYF

d_gene: TRBD1
j_gene: TRBJ2-2
len: 18
v_gene: TRBV11-2
abundance: -
CDR3nt: TGTGCCAGCAGCCTGCGACAGGGCCCGTACCCGAACACCGGGGAGCTGTTTTTT
CDR3aa: CASSLRQGPYPNTGELFF

d_gene: -
j_gene: TRBJ2-7
len: 18
v_gene: TRBV11-2
abundance: -
CDR3nt: TGTGCCAGCAGCCCCCTGGGCCGGAGGGTGGGGAGCTCCTACGAGCAGTACTTC
CDR3aa: CASSPLGRRVGSSYEQYF

d_gene: TRBD1
j_gene: TRBJ1-3
len: 13
v_gene: TRBV29-1
abundance: -
CDR3nt: TGCAGCGCTTGGACAGGCTCAGGAAACACCATATATTTT
CDR3aa: CSAWTGSGNTIYF

d_gene: -
j_gene: TRBJ2-1
len: 14
v_gene: TRBV3-1/TRBV3-2
abundance: -
CDR3nt: TGTGCCAGCAGCCGGACAGAATCCTACAATGAGCAGTTCTTC
CDR3aa: CASSRTESYNEQFF